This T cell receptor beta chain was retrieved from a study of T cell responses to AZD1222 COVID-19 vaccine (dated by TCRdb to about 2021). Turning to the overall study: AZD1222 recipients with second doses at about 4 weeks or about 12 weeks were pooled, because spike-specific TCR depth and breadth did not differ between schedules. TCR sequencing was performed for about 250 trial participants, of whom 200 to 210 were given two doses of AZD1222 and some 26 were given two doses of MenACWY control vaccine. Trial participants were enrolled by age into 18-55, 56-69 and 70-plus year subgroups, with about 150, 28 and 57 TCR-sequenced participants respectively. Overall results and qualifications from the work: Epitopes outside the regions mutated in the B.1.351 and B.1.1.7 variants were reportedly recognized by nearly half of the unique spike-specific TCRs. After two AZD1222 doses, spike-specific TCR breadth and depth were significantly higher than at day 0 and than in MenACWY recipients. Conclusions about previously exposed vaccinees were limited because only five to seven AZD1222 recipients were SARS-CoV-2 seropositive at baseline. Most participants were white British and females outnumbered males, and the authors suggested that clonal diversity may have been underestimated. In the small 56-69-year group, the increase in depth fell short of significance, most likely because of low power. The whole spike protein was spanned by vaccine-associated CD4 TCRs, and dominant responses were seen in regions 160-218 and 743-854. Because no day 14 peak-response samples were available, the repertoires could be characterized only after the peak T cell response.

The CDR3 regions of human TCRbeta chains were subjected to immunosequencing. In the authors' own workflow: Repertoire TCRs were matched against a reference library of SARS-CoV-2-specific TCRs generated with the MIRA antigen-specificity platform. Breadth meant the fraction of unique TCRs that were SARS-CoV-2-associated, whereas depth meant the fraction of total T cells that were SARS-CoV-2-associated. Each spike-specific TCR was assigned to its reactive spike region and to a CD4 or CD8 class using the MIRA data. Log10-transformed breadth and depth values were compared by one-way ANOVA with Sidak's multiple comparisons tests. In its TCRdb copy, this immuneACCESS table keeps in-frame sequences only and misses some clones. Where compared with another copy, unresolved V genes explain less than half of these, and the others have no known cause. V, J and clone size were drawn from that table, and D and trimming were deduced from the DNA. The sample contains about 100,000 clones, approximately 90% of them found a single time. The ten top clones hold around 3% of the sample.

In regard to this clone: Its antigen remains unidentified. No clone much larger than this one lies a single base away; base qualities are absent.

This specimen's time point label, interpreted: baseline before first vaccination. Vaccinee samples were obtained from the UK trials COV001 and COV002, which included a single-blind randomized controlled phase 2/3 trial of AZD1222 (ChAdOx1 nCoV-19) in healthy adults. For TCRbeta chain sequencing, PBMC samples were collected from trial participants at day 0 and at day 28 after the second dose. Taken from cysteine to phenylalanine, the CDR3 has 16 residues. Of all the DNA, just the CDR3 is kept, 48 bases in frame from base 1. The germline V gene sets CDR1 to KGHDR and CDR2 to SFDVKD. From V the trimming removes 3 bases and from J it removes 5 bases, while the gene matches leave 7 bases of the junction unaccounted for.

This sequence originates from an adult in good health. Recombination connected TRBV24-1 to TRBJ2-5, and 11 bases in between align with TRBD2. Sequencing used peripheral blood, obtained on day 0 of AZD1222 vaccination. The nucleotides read TGTGCCACCAGTGATCGTAGCGGGAGGGCCCTGGAGACCCAGTACTTC. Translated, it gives CATSDRSGRALETQYF.